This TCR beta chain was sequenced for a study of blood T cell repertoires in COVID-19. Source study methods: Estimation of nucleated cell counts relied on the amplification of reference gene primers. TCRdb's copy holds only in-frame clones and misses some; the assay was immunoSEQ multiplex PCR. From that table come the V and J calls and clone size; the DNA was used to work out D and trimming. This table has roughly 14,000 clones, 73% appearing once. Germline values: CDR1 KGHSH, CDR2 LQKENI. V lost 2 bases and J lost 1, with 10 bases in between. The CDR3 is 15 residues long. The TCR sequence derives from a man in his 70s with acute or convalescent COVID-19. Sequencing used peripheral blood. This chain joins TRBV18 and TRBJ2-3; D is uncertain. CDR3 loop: CASSPEQSGTDTQYF. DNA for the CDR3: TGTGCCAGCTCACCAGAGCAATCGGGCACAGATACGCAGTATTTT.